This TCR beta chain was identified during a study of T cells after yellow fever vaccination. V was cut by 6 bases and J by 1 base, with 10 bases left in between. From germline, CDR1 is SGHTA and CDR2 FQGNSA. The CDR3 covers 13 residues. This clonotype showed up many times. Its antigen is not known. Findings and limits, study-wide: The secondary response showed a weaker magnitude and a faster peak, day 5 versus 15. Most primary-vaccination clones reappeared after the booster (more than 95% CD4, 75% to 90% CD8). Relatively few clonotypes were ones that appeared in both CD4 and CD8 compartments.

Making TCR cDNA involved 5'RACE template switching, which added UMIs and a universal primer site. One entry per CDR3 protein results from TCRdb running MiXCR on the 5' RACE reads. The profile shows 150,000 to 200,000 distinct CDR3 sequences, more than 5.5% of them singletons. The sample in question was CD4+ T cells sorted from PBMCs, obtained around 5 days after the first yellow fever vaccination. The V and J genes are TRBV7-2 and TRBJ2-7, with no clear D. The sequence derives from a man younger than 35 who received the YFV17D yellow fever vaccine. The CDR3 DNA is TGTGCCAGCAGAAACCCGGGTTCCTACGAGCAGTACTTC. It is translated as CASRNPGSYEQYF.